This entry describes one T cell receptor beta chain. The missing conserved phenylalanine or tryptophan at the end of this CDR3 makes a read error likely. The DNA is omitted, as the CDR3 cannot be located on it reliably, and the CDR3 follows TCRdb's listing. In germline, CDR1 is SNHLY, CDR2 FYNNEI. The CDR3 totals 10 residues, both ends included. This sample stems from a study of T cells in Graves' hyperthyroidism and ophthalmopathy. Amplified TCR beta CDR3 regions derived from RNA transcripts. The HTBI primer set was used in a first-round RT-PCR of the TCR CDR3. TCRdb called the multiplex PCR reads again in MiXCR, with one record for every CDR3 protein. Of about 500,000 distinct CDR3 sequences in the sample, approximately 49% were seen once.

Material for sequencing was peripheral blood or thyroid tissue (not recorded which). The gene calls are TRBV2 and TRBJ1-1; the table gives TRBD1 as D, unverified against the DNA. The TCR was taken from an adult woman with Graves' disease, either hyperthyroidism or ophthalmopathy (not recorded which). The CDR3 protein is CASSGLGAPS.